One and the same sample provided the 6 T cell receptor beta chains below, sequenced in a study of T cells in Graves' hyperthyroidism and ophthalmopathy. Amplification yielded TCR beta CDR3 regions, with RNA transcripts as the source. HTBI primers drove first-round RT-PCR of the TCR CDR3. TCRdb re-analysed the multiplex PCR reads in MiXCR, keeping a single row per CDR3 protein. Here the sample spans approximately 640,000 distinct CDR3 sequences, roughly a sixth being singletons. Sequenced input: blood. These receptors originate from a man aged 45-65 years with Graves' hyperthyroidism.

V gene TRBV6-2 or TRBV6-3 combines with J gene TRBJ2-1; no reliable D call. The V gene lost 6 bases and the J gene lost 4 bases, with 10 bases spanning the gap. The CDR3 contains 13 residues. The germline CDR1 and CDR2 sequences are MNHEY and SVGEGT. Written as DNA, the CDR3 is TGTGCCAGCAGCAGAGTTAGGTACAATGAGCAGTTCTTC. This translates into CASSRVRYNEQFF.

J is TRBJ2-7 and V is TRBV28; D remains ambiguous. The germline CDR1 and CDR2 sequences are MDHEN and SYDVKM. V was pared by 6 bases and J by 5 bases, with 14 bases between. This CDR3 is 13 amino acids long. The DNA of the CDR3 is TGTGCCAGCAGCCCCCACGATCTCCACGAGCAGTACTTC. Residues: CASSPHDLHEQYF.

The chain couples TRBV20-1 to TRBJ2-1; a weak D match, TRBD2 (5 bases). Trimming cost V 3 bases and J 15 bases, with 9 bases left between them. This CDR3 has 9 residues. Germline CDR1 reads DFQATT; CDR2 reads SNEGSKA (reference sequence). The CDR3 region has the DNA TGCAGTGCTAGCCCCGCGGGGTTCTTC. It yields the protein CSASPAGFF.

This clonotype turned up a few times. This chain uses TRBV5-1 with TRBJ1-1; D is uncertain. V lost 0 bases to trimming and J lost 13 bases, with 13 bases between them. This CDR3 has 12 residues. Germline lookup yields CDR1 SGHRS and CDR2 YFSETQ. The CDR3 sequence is CASSLEGNEGFF. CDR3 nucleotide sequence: TGCGCCAGCAGCTTGGAAGGTAACGAGGGTTTCTTT. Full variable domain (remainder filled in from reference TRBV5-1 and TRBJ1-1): KAGVTQTPRYLIKTRGQQVTLSCSPISGHRSVSWYQQTPGQGLQFLFEYFSETQRNKGNFPGRFSGRQFSNSRSEMNVSTLELGDSALYLCASSLEGNEGFFGQGTRLTVV.

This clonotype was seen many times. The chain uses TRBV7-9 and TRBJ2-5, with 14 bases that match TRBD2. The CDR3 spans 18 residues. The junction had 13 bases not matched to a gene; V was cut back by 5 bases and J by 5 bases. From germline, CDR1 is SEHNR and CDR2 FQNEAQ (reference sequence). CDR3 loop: CASSSTAGTSGSWETQYF. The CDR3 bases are TGTGCCAGCAGCAGCACAGCCGGGACTAGCGGGAGTTGGGAGACCCAGTACTTC.

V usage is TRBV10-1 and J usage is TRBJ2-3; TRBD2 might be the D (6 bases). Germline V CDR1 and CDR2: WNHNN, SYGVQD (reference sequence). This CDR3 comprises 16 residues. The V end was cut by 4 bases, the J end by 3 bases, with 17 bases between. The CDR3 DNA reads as TGCGCCAGCAGTGGGGGGACTCAGCTGGGTACAGATACGCAGTATTTT. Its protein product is CASSGGTQLGTDTQYF.